This TCR beta chain was retrieved from a study of blood T cell repertoires in COVID-19. Remarks on this clone: Other DNA sequences within the sample encode an identical CDR3.

Sequencing used immunoSEQ multiplex PCR; TCRdb keeps in-frame clones, though not all of them. The repertoire holds 300,000 to 350,000 clones, over 80% seen once, with more than 7.5% in the top ten. Looked up from germline, CDR1 is MDHEN and CDR2 is SYDVKM. With V trimmed by 2 bases and J by 6 bases, 0 bases remained unmatched. CDR3 length: 12 amino acids. The chain uses TRBV28 and TRBJ2-7; TRBD1 matches at 8 bases. The clonotype originates from a man under 40 with COVID-19, enrolled during active disease. The source material was peripheral blood. CDR3: CASSLTGGEQYF. Here the CDR3 DNA reads TGTGCCAGCAGTTTAACAGGGGGCGAGCAGTACTTC.